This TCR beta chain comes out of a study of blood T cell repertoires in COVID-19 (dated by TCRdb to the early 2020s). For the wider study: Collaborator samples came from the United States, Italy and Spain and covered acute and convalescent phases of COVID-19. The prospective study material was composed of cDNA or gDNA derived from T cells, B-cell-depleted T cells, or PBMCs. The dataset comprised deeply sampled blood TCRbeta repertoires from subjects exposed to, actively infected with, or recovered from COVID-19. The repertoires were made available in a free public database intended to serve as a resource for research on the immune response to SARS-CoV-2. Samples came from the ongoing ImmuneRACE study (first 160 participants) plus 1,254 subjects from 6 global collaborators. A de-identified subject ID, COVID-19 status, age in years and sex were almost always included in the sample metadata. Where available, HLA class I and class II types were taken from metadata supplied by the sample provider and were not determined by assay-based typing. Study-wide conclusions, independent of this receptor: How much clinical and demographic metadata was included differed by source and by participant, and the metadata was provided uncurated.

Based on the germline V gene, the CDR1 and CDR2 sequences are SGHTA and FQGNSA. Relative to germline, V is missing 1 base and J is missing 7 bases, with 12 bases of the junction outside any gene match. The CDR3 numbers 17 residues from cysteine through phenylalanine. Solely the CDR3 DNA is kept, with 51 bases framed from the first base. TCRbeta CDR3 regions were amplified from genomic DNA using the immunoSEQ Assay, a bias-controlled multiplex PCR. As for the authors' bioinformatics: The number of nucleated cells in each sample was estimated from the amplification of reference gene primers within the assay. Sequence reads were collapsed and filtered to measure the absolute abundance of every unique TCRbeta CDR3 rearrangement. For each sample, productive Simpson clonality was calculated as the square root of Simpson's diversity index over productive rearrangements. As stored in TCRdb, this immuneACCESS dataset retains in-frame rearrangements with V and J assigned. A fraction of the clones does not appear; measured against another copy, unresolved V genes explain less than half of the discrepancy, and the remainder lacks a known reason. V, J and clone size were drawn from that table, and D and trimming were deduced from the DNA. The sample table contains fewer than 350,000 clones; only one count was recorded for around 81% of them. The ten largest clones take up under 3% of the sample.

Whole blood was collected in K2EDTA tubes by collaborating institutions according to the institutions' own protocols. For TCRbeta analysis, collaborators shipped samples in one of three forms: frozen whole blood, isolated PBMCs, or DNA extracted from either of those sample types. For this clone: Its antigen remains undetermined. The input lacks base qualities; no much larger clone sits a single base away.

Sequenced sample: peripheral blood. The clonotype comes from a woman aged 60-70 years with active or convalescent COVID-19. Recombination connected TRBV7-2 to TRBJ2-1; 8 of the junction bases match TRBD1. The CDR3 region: CASSLVVRTGWGNEQFF. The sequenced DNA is TGTGCCAGCAGCTTAGTGGTTCGGACAGGGTGGGGGAATGAGCAGTTCTTC.